This entry describes one TCR beta chain. Its cognate antigen is unknown. This sample is drawn from a study of cytomegalovirus exposure and HLA in healthy donors. Study results and limitations: According to the study, roughly 160 TCR beta chains were cytomegalovirus-associated. Three CMV-associated chains proved CMV antigen-specific in vitro. According to reports, the classifier identified cytomegalovirus status with high specificity and sensitivity.

Donors were drawn from the approximately 110-subject validation cohort, separate from the approximately 670-subject first cohort. Germline assignment: CDR1 MGHRA and CDR2 YSYEKL. The CDR3 consists of 16 residues. After removal of 1 base from V and 2 bases from J, the junction contained 7 bases not matched to a gene. Here immunoSEQ multiplex PCR was the method, and the copy in TCRdb shows in-frame clones only, minus some. The profile shows about 98,000 clones, just under 95% of them singletons. The sequence derives from a woman aged 18-35 years in good health and CMV-seronegative. V is TRBV4-1 and J is TRBJ2-5, with 7 bases aligning to TRBD2. The sample consisted of PBMCs. The CDR3 spells CASSQGDWGGQETQYF. CDR3 DNA sequence: TGCGCCAGCAGCCAAGGGGATTGGGGGGGACAAGAGACCCAGTACTTC.